This TCR beta chain originates from a study of tumor and adjacent non-tumor tissue in lung cancer. About the study: Patients comprised about a dozen adenocarcinoma, a couple of squamous cell carcinoma and 1 small cell lung cancer. On average, productive TCRbeta reads reached 4 million to 4.5 million per sample.

No cell sorting was done before RNA was extracted from the tissue. Germline values: CDR1 SGHVS, CDR2 FQNEAQ. The CDR3 sequence is 14 residues long. Three rounds of nested PCR, following a modified ARM-PCR protocol, produced the TCRbeta library. TCRdb itself ran the multiplex PCR reads through MiXCR, one entry per CDR3 protein. The data contain about 93,000 distinct CDR3 sequences, around 64% of them seen just once; the ten biggest clones take up approximately 20%. As for this clonotype: The germline gene is not matched at one end of the junction; a read error may be the cause.

Sequenced: lung tumor tissue. This receptor was identified in a man in his 60s with non-small cell lung cancer. The chain employs TRBV7-8 and TRBJ1-1; D is ambiguous. CDR3 coding DNA: TGCGCCAGCAGCTTAGGATTAAGGAACGCTGAAGCTTTCTTT. As protein: CASSLGLRNAEAFF.